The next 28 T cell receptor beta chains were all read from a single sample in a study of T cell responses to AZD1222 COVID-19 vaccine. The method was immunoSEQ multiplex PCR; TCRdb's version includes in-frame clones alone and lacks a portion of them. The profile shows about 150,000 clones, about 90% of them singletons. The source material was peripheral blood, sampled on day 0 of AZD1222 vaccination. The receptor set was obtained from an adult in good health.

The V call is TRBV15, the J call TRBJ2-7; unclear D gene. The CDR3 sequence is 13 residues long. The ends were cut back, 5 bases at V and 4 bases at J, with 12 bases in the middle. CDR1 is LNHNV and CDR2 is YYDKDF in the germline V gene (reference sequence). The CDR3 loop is CATSEMTPYEQYF. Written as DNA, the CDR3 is TGTGCCACCAGCGAAATGACACCATACGAGCAGTACTTC.

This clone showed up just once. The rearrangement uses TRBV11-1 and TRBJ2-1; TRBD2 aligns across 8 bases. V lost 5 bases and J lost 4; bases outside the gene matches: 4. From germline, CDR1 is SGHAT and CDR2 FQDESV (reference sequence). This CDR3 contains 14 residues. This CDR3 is CASSEGLGYNEQFF. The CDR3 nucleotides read TGTGCCAGCAGCGAGGGACTAGGATACAATGAGCAGTTCTTC.

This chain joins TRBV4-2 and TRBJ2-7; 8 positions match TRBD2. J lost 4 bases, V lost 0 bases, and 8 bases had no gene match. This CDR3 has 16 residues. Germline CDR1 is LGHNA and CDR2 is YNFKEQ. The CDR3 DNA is TGTGCCAGCAGCCAAGAATCAAGCGGGGGCCAATACGAGCAGTACTTC. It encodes CASSQESSGGQYEQYF.

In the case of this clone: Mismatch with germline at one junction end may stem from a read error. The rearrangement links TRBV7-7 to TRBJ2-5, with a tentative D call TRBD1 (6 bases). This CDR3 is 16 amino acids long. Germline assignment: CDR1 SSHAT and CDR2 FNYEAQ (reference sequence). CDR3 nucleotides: TGTGCTAGCAGCTTAGTAATTGGCAGGGGCACGGAGACCCAGTACTTC. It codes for CASSLVIGRGTETQYF.

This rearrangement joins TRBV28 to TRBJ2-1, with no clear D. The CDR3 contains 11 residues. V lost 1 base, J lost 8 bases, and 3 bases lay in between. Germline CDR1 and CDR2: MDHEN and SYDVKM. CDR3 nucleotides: TGTGCCAGCAGTTTATTTCATGAGCAGTTCTTC. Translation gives CASSLFHEQFF.

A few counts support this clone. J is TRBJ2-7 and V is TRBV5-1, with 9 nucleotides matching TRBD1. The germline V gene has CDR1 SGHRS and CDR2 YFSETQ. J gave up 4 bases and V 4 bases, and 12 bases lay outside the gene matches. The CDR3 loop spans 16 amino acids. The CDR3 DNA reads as TGCGCCAGCAGCCCGGGACAGGGAGGCTTTAGATACGAGCAGTACTTC. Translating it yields CASSPGQGGFRYEQYF.

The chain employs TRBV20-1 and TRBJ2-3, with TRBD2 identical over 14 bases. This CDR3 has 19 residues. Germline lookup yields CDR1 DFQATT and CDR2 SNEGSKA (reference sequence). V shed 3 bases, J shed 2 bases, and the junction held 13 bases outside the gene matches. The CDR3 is CSASLNPGLAGVPTDTQYF. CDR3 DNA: TGCAGTGCTAGTCTTAACCCGGGACTAGCGGGAGTCCCCACAGATACGCAGTATTTT.

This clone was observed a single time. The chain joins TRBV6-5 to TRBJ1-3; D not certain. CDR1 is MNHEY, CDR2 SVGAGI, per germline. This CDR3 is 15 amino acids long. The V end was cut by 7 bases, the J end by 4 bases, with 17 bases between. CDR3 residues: CASTQTGSYGNTIYF. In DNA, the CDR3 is TGTGCCAGCACCCAAACGGGGAGCTACGGAAACACCATATATTTT.

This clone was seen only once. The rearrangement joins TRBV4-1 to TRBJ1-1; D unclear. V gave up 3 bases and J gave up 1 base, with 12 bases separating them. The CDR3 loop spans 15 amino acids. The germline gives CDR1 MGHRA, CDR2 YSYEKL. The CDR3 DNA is TGCGCCAGCAGCCATCAGAGTCGACGGAACACTGAAGCTTTCTTT. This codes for CASSHQSRRNTEAFF.

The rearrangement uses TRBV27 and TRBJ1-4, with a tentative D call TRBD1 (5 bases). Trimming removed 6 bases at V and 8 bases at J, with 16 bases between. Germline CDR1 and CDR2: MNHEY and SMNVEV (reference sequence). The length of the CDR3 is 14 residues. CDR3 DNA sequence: TGTGCCAGCAGGAAAGAAGGGTGGGGGGAAAAACTGTTTTTT. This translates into CASRKEGWGEKLFF.

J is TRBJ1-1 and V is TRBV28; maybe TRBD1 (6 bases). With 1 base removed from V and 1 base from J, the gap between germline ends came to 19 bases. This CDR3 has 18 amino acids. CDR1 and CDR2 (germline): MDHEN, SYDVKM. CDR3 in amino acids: CASSLSLVGGRSNTEAFF. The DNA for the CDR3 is TGTGCCAGCAGTTTATCCTTGGTGGGGGGCCGCTCGAACACTGAAGCTTTCTTT.

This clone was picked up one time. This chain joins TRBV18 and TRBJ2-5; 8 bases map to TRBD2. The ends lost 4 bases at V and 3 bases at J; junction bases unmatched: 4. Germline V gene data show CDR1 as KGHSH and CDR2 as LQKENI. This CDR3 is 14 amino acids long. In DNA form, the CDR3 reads TGTGCCAGCTCACTAGGGGGACTAGAAGAGACCCAGTACTTC. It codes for CASSLGGLEETQYF.

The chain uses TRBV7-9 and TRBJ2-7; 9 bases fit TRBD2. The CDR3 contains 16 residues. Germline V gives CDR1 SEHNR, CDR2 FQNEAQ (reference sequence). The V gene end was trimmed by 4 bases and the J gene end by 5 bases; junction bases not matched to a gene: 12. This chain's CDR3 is CASSSFIAGDRDEQYF. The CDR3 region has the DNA TGTGCCAGCAGCTCATTTATAGCGGGAGATAGGGACGAGCAGTACTTC.

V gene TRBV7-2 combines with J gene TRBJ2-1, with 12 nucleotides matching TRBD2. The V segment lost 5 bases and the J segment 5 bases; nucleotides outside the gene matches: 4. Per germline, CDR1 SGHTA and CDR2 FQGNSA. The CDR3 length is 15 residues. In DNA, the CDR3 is TGTGCCAGCAGCCCAGGACTAGCGGGGAACAATGAGCAGTTCTTC. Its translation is CASSPGLAGNNEQFF.

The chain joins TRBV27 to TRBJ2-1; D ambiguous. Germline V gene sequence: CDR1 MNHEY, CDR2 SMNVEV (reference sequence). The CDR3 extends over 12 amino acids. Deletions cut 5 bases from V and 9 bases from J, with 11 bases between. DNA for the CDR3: TGTGCCAGCAGTAGGGCGCGGAGTGAGCAGTTCTTC. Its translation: CASSRARSEQFF.

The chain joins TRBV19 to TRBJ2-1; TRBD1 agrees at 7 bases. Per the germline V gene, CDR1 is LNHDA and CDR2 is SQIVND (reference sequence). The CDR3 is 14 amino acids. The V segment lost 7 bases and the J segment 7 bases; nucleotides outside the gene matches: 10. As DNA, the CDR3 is TGTGCCAGTAAGGGGGCAGGGGATCCGAATGAGCAGTTCTTC. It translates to CASKGAGDPNEQFF.

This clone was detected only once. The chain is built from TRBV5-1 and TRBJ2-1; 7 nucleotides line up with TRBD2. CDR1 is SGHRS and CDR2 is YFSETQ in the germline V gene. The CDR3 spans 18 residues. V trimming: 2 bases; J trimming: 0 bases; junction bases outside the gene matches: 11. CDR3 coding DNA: TGCGCCAGCAGCTTTCTAGCGGTAACCAGCAGCTCCTACAATGAGCAGTTCTTC. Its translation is CASSFLAVTSSSYNEQFF. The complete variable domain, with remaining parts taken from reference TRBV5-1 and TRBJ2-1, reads KAGVTQTPRYLIKTRGQQVTLSCSPISGHRSVSWYQQTPGQGLQFLFEYFSETQRNKGNFPGRFSGRQFSNSRSEMNVSTLELGDSALYLCASSFLAVTSSSYNEQFFGPGTRLTVL.

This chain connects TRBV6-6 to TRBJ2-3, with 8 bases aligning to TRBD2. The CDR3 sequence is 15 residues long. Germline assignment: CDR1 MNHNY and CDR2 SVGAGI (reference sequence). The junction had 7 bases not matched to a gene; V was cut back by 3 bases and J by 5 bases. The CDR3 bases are TGTGCCAGCAGTTATTCTGCGGGAGGTCGAGATACGCAGTATTTT. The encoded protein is CASSYSAGGRDTQYF.

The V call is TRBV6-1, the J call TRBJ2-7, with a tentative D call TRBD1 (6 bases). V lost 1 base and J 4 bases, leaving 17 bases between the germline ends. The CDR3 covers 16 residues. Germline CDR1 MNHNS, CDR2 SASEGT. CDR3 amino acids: CASSEGGQISSYEQYF. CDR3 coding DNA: TGTGCCAGCAGTGAAGGGGGGCAGATCAGTTCTTACGAGCAGTACTTC.

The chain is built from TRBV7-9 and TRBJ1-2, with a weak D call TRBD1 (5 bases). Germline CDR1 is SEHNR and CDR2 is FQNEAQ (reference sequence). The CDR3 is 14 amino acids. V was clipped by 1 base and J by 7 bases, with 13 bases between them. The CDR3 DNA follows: TGTGCCAGCAGCTTAGACGCAGGGTTCAGTGGCTACACCTTC. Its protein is CASSLDAGFSGYTF.

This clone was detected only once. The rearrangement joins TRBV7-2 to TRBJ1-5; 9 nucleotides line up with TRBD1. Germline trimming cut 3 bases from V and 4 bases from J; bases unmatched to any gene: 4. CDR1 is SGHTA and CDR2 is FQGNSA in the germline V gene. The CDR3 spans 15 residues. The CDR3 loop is CASSLGTGRNQPQHF. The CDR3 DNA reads TGTGCCAGCAGCTTGGGGACAGGGAGGAATCAGCCCCAGCATTTT.

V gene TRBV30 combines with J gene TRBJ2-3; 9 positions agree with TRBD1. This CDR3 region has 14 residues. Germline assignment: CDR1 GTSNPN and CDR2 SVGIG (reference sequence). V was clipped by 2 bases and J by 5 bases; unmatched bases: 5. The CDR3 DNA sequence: TGTGCCTGGAGTCACGGACAGGGGAAAGATACGCAGTATTTT. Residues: CAWSHGQGKDTQYF. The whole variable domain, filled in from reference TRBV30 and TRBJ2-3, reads SQTIHQWPATLVQPVGSPLSLECTVEGTSNPNLYWYRQAAGRGLQLLFYSVGIGQISSEVPQNLSASRPQDRQFILSSKKLLLSDSGFYLCAWSHGQGKDTQYFGPGTRLTVL.

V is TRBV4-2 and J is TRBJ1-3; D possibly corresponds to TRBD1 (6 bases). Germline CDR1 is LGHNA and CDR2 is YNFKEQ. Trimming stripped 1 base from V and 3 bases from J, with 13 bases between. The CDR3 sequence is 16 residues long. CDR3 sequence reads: CASSQGGGLGGNTIYF. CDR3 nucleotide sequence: TGTGCCAGCAGCCAAGGGGGGGGCTTAGGTGGAAACACCATATATTTT.

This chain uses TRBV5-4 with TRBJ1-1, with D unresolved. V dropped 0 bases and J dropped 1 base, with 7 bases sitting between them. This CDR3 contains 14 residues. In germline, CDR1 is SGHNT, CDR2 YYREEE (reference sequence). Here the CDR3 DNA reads TGTGCCAGCAGCTTGGACACCGAGAACACTGAAGCTTTCTTT. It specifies CASSLDTENTEAFF.

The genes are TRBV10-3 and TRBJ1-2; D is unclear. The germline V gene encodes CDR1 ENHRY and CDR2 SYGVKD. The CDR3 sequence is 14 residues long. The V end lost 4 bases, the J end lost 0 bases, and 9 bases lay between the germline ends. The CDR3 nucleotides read TGTGCCATCAGTGCACGAGATACTAACTATGGCTACACCTTC. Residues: CAISARDTNYGYTF.

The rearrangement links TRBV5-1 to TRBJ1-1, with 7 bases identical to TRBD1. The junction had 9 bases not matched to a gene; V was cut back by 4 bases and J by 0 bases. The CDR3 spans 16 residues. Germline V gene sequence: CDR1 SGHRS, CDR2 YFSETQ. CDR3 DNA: TGCGCCAGCAGCCCTGGGACAGCCCCCATGAACACTGAAGCTTTCTTT. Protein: CASSPGTAPMNTEAFF.

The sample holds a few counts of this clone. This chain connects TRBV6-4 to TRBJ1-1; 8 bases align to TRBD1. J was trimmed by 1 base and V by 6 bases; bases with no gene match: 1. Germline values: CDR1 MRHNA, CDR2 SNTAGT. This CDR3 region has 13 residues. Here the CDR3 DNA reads TGTGCCAGCAGGGACAGGGAGAACACTGAAGCTTTCTTT. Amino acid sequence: CASRDRENTEAFF.

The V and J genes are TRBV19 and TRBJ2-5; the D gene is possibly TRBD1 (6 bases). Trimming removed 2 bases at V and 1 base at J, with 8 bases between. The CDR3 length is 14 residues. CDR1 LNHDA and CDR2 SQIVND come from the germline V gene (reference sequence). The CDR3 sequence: CASSIRTVQETQYF. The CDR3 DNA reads TGTGCCAGTAGTATAAGGACAGTCCAAGAGACCCAGTACTTC.